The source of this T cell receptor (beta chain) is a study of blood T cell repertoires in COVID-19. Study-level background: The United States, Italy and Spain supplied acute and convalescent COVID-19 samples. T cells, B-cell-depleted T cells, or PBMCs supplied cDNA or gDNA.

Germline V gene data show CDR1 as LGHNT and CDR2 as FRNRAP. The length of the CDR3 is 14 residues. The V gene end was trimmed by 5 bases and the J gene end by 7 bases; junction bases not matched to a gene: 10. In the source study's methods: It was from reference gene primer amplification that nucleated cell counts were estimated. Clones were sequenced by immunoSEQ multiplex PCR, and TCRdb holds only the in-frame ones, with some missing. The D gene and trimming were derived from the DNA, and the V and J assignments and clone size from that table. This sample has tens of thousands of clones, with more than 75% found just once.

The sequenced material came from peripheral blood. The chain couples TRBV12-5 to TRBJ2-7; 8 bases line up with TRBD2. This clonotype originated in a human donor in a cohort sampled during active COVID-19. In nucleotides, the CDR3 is TGTGCTAGTGGTCCCGCTGCGGGGGGTGGAGAGCAGTACTTC. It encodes CASGPAAGGGEQYF.